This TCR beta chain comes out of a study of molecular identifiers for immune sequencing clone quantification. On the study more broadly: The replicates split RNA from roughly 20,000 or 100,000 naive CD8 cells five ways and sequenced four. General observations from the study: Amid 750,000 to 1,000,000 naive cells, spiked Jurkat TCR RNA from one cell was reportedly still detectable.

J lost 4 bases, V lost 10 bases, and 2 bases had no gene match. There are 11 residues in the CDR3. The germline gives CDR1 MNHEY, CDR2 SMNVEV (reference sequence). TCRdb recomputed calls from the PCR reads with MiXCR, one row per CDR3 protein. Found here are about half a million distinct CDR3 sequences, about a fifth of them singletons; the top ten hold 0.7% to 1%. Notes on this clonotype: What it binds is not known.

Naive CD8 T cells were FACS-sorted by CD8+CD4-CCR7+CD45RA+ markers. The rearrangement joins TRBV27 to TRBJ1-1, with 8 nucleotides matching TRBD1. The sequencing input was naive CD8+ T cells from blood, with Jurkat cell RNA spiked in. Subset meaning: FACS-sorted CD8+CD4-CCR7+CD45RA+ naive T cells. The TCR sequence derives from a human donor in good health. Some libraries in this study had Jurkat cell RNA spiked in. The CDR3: CATTGGTEAFF. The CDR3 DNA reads TGTGCCACCACAGGGGGCACTGAAGCTTTCTTT.